This T cell receptor (beta chain) is from a study of long-term antiretroviral therapy in people with HIV. General study findings and limits: Versus controls, repertoires in people with HIV had narrower CDR3 length ranges. Older ART regimens may have been in use when blood was drawn between the mid-2000s and the late 2010s.

With regard to this clone: The antigen is not known.

They ran version v3.0 of the immunoSEQ assay at survey level. Generated by immunoSEQ multiplex PCR, the TCRdb table keeps only in-frame clones and is missing some. In the table there are some 35,000 clones, about 93% of which are singletons. The CDR3 is 15 residues long. CDR1 and CDR2 from the germline V gene are SGHTA and FQGNSA. V shed 3 bases and J shed 0 bases, with 11 bases lying between them. This specimen consisted of unsorted PBMCs, obtained approximately 5.1 years after starting antiretroviral therapy. The clonotype originates from a woman aged 45 to 65 with HIV. The rearrangement links TRBV7-2 to TRBJ1-1; a weak D match, TRBD1 (5 bases). The CDR3 region has the DNA TGTGCCAGCAGCTTGGGGGGAGATATGAACACTGAAGCTTTCTTT. Its translation is CASSLGGDMNTEAFF.